These 17 T cell receptor beta chains came from one sample sequenced in a study of T cells expressing NK-cell markers. TCRdb reprocessed the 5' RACE reads and reports one entry per CDR3 protein, with no DNA. Its clone listing holds approximately 440,000 distinct CDR3 sequences. Material for sequencing was blood T cells: a sorted CD56 or NKG2C T cell subset, CD4+ or CD8+ T cells, or bulk PBMC T cells (not recorded which). These receptors were collected from a woman between 45 and 65 years old in good health.

V is TRBV25-1 and J is TRBJ1-2. CDR1 MGHDK and CDR2 SYGVNS come from the germline V gene. The CDR3 totals 14 residues. CDR3 region: CASSVTGTAYGYTF.

The V gene is TRBV10-2, the J gene TRBJ2-5; TCRdb's D call, TRBD1, is unchecked because there is no DNA. Germline-derived CDR1 and CDR2 are WSHSY and SAAADI. The CDR3 is 13 amino acids. CDR3 protein: CASTHHRAETQYF.

This rearrangement joins TRBV11-2 to TRBJ2-5; checking the TCRdb D call of TRBD2 is not possible without DNA. The CDR3 consists of 14 residues. The germline V gene encodes CDR1 SGHAT and CDR2 FQNNGV. CDR3 sequence: CASSSSLVTETQYF.

The J gene is TRBJ2-1, the V gene TRBV12-3 or TRBV12-4; with no DNA, the TCRdb D assignment of TRBD1 cannot be verified. The CDR3 spans 14 residues. The CDR3 loop is CASTRTGGNYEQFF.

J is TRBJ2-5 and V is TRBV24-1; TCRdb reports TRBD1, a call that lacks DNA to check it against. Germline lookup yields CDR1 KGHDR and CDR2 SFDVKD. CDR3 length equals 16 residues. The CDR3 loop reads CATSDWEGGMQETQYF.

The chain recombines TRBV4-1 with TRBJ2-5. The CDR3 is 14 residues long. Germline CDR1 MGHRA, CDR2 YSYEKL. The CDR3 sequence is CASSHGVIQETQYF.

The CDR3 sequence: CASSGEAGIPSSTDTQYF. V is TRBV10-1 and J is TRBJ2-3; TCRdb outputs TRBD2, but without DNA this stays unchecked. Per germline, CDR1 WNHNN and CDR2 SYGVQD (reference sequence). This CDR3 comprises 18 residues.

This chain uses TRBV5-1 with TRBJ2-1; TCRdb lists TRBD2, though no DNA is available to test this call. The germline V gene encodes CDR1 SGHRS and CDR2 YFSETQ. The CDR3 is made up of 15 amino acids. The CDR3 sequence: CASSLRSGSGNEQFF.

V is TRBV2 and J is TRBJ2-2. Per the germline V gene, CDR1 is SNHLY and CDR2 is FYNNEI. The CDR3 sequence is 15 residues long. This CDR3 is CASSLVGVGTGELFF.

CDR3 in amino acids: CASSHGSGSGTQYF. The V gene is TRBV3-1, the J gene TRBJ2-5; TCRdb names TRBD2, which stays unverified in the absence of DNA. In germline, CDR1 is LGHDT, CDR2 YNNKEL (reference sequence). The CDR3 length is 14 residues.

The gene calls are TRBV19 and TRBJ2-1. The germline CDR1 and CDR2 sequences are LNHDA and SQIVND (reference sequence). The CDR3 covers 15 residues. This chain's CDR3 is CASSILYSSYNEQFF. Variable domain in full (rest from reference TRBV19 and TRBJ2-1): DGGITQSPKYLFRKEGQNVTLSCEQNLNHDAMYWYRQDPGQGLRLIYYSQIVNDFQKGDIAEGYSVSREKKESFPLTVTSAQKNPTAFYLCASSILYSSYNEQFFGPGTRLTVL.

The chain carries TRBV7-6 and TRBJ2-1; the TCRdb D gene call, TRBD2, has no DNA to confirm it. Germline V gene sequence: CDR1 SGHVS, CDR2 FNYEAQ. The CDR3 contains 23 residues. The chain's CDR3 is CASSPHHIARTSGSHISYNEQFF.

This chain connects TRBV6-5 to TRBJ2-7; absent DNA, TCRdb's TRBD1 call cannot be checked. Germline values: CDR1 MNHEY, CDR2 SVGAGI. The CDR3 covers 14 residues. CDR3 amino acids: CASSYMGTGGEQYF.

This rearrangement joins TRBV20-1 to TRBJ2-7. The CDR3 sequence is 17 residues long. CDR1 and CDR2 from the germline V gene are DFQATT and SNEGSKA (reference sequence). Here the CDR3 reads CSARASMSGWNTYEQYF.

The J gene is TRBJ1-1, the V gene TRBV2. In germline, CDR1 is SNHLY, CDR2 FYNNEI. This CDR3 is 12 amino acids long. This chain's CDR3 is CASSVANTEAFF.

The chain carries TRBV3-1 and TRBJ2-1; without DNA, the TCRdb call of TRBD1 cannot be checked. Germline CDR1 LGHDT, CDR2 YNNKEL (reference sequence). The CDR3 is 12 residues long. This chain's CDR3 is CASSQGGDKQFF.

The genes are TRBV7-2 and TRBJ2-4; TCRdb returns TRBD1, unconfirmable since there is no DNA. Germline-derived CDR1 and CDR2 are SGHTA and FQGNSA. There are 15 residues in the CDR3. CDR3 sequence: CASSLARTGLVIQYF.